This T cell receptor beta chain was found in a study of pediatric ulcerative colitis. V was pared by 5 bases and J by 0 bases, with 10 bases of the junction left unmatched. From germline, CDR1 is GTSNPN and CDR2 SVGIG (reference sequence). The CDR3 runs 15 residues. Only in-frame clones appear in the TCRdb table, and some are missing; sequencing was by immunoSEQ multiplex PCR. The sample includes 37,000 or so clones, roughly 80% seen only once; the top ten take approximately 25%. Source material: blood. V gene TRBV30 combines with J gene TRBJ2-7, with 7 bases matching TRBD1. The TCR originated in a girl aged 10-17 years with moderate ulcerative colitis. This CDR3 reads CAWGVETGNSYEQYF. CDR3 coding DNA: TGTGCCTGGGGAGTTGAGACAGGGAACTCCTACGAGCAGTACTTC.